The 12 T cell receptor beta chains listed next were all sequenced from one sample in a study of technical replicates of blood from a handful of donors. Here immunoSEQ multiplex PCR was the method, and the copy in TCRdb shows in-frame clones only, minus some. The sample has 65,000 to 85,000 clones, roughly 98% seen once; the top ten hold about 0.15%. Sequenced material: T cells isolated from PBMCs. All receptors come from a human donor in good health.

The V and J genes are TRBV10-2 and TRBJ2-5; 11 bases are shared with TRBD2. V was pared by 3 bases and J by 4 bases, with 4 bases of the junction left unmatched. CDR3 size: 15 residues. Per the germline V gene, CDR1 is WSHSY and CDR2 is SAAADI. This chain's CDR3 is CASSELAGVAETQYF. CDR3 coding DNA: TGCGCCAGCAGTGAACTAGCGGGAGTTGCAGAGACCCAGTACTTC.

V gene TRBV11-2 combines with J gene TRBJ2-7, with D possibly TRBD2 on 5 matching bases. V shed 6 bases and J shed 3 bases, with 12 bases lying between them. Germline CDR1 and CDR2: SGHAT and FQNNGV. This CDR3 comprises 13 residues. For the CDR3, the DNA is TGTGCCAGCAGTCCGACTACTCGCTACGAGCAGTACTTC. It specifies CASSPTTRYEQYF.

J is TRBJ2-7 and V is TRBV28; a weak D match, TRBD2 (7 bases). The CDR3 consists of 15 residues. Between the trimmed V and J ends, which lost 2 bases and 2 bases, there was a span of 13 bases. In germline, CDR1 is MDHEN, CDR2 SYDVKM. The CDR3 DNA reads as TGTGCCAGCAGTTTAGCGGGGGCTGGGGCCTACGAGCAGTACTTC. Translation: CASSLAGAGAYEQYF.

The J gene is TRBJ2-1, the V gene TRBV5-1; 12 bases line up with TRBD2. The CDR3 length is 15 residues. The trim removed 0 bases at V and 7 bases at J, leaving 2 bases unmatched. The germline gives CDR1 SGHRS, CDR2 YFSETQ. CDR3 bases: TGCGCCAGCAGCTTGGGACTAGCGGGAGCAAATGAGCAGTTCTTC. This encodes CASSLGLAGANEQFF.

V usage is TRBV7-2 and J usage is TRBJ2-4; TRBD1 agrees at 10 bases. From germline, CDR1 is SGHTA and CDR2 FQGNSA. After removal of 3 bases from V and 6 bases from J, the junction contained 2 bases not matched to a gene. The CDR3 length is 14 residues. CDR3 nucleotides: TGTGCCAGCAGCTTGGACAGGGGGGTAAACATTCAGTACTTC. Amino acids: CASSLDRGVNIQYF.

The V gene is TRBV21-1, the J gene TRBJ2-5; the D call of TRBD2 is as the table states it, not checked on the DNA. TRBV21-1 is a pseudogene. This CDR3 region has 18 residues. CDR3 in DNA: TGTGCCAGCAAAATTTCACCGGGACTAGCGGGAGGGCGGGAGACCCAGTACTTC. Encoded protein: CASKISPGLAGGRETQYF.

The J gene is TRBJ2-1, the V gene TRBV7-2; D not certain. V gave up 5 bases and J gave up 5 bases, with 10 bases separating them. CDR1 and CDR2 from the germline V gene are SGHTA and FQGNSA. This CDR3 comprises 13 residues. The CDR3 protein is CASSITVNNEQFF. The CDR3 DNA reads as TGTGCCAGCAGCATAACAGTTAACAATGAGCAGTTCTTC.

The J gene is TRBJ1-2, the V gene TRBV11-2; TRBD1 matches at 10 bases. CDR1 and CDR2 (germline): SGHAT, FQNNGV. The CDR3 is made up of 14 amino acids. V lost 7 bases to trimming and J lost 4 bases; unmatched junction nucleotides: 6. Here the CDR3 DNA reads TGTGCCAGCACCGCGGACAGGGGGGTCTATGGCTACACCTTC. Translated, it gives CASTADRGVYGYTF.

The chain couples TRBV6-1 to TRBJ2-5, with a tentative D call TRBD1 (5 bases). V was cut by 6 bases and J by 2 bases, with 10 bases left in between. This CDR3 has 13 residues. CDR1 and CDR2 from the germline V gene are MNHNS and SASEGT. The CDR3 region has the DNA TGTGCCAGCAGGACAGTGCTTCAAGAGACCCAGTACTTC. It specifies CASRTVLQETQYF.

This rearrangement joins TRBV6-1 to TRBJ2-1; D may be TRBD1 (7 bases). V shed 2 bases and J shed 2 bases, with 10 bases lying between them. Germline V gene data show CDR1 as MNHNS and CDR2 as SASEGT. The CDR3 spans 15 residues. The CDR3 here is CASSEQGGTYNEQFF. The CDR3 DNA sequence: TGTGCCAGCAGTGAACAGGGGGGAACCTACAATGAGCAGTTCTTC.

V is TRBV4-1 and J is TRBJ1-3, with D hard to call. CDR1 and CDR2 (germline): MGHRA, YSYEKL. Deletions cut 4 bases from V and 0 bases from J, with 10 bases between. The CDR3 runs 15 residues. The CDR3: CASSPRHTSGNTIYF. CDR3 in DNA: TGCGCCAGCAGCCCGAGACACACCTCTGGAAACACCATATATTTT.

The chain carries TRBV7-2 and TRBJ2-1; 11 nucleotides line up with TRBD2. V shed 5 bases, J shed 9 bases, and the junction held 18 bases outside the gene matches. The CDR3 runs to 18 residues. CDR1 is SGHTA, CDR2 FQGNSA, per germline. CDR3 DNA: TGTGCCAGCAGCCCCAGAACTGTTGAGCTAGCGGGGGGTGGTGAGCAGTTCTTC. Its protein is CASSPRTVELAGGGEQFF.